The present T cell receptor (beta chain) was sequenced within a study of T cells after posttransplantation cyclophosphamide. The germline V gene has CDR1 SGHTA and CDR2 FQGNSA. V dropped 5 bases and J dropped 4 bases, with 23 bases sitting between them. This CDR3 comprises 17 residues. Profiling relied on immunoSEQ multiplex PCR, and the TCRdb table lists in-frame clones only, not all of them. The top ten clones hold about 3% of a sample with tens of thousands of clones, 90% to 95% of them seen once. The sequence was collected from a woman aged 25 to 39 in good health and a related stem cell transplant donor. V and J are TRBV7-2 and TRBJ1-2, with a tentative D call TRBD1 (6 bases). Sequences were obtained from PBMCs. The CDR3 region is CASSTQGGAPSIYGYTF. The CDR3 coding sequence is TGTGCCAGCAGCACACAGGGAGGAGCGCCGTCAATCTATGGCTACACCTTC.